These 7 T cell receptor beta chains came from one sample sequenced in a study of T cell changes during pregnancy in multiple sclerosis. Clones were read by immunoSEQ multiplex PCR, and TCRdb kept only the in-frame ones, dropping some. The table shows about 87,000 clones, with roughly 93% occurring only once. Specimen: peripheral blood, collected in the third trimester of pregnancy. Receptors originate from a female donor in good health, enrolled as a control in a pregnancy study.

This clone has a single count. The V gene is TRBV4-1, the J gene TRBJ2-5; D remains unclear. Germline V gene sequence: CDR1 MGHRA, CDR2 YSYEKL. The germline V and J ends were trimmed by 4 bases and 8 bases, with 11 bases remaining between them. The CDR3 consists of 12 residues. The CDR3 reads CASSRPSDTQYF. Here the CDR3 DNA reads TGCGCCAGCAGCCGCCCCAGTGATACCCAGTACTTC.

The V gene is TRBV27, the J gene TRBJ2-7, with 9 bases aligning to TRBD1. Trimming cost V 6 bases and J 6 bases; bases outside gene matches: 12. CDR1 is MNHEY, CDR2 SMNVEV, per germline (reference sequence). The CDR3 contains 15 residues. Here the CDR3 DNA reads TGTGCCAGCAGGGCCGGCGGGACAGGGTTTTCCGAGCAGTACTTC. Translating gives CASRAGGTGFSEQYF.

This chain uses TRBV28 with TRBJ2-5; D perhaps matches TRBD1 (6 bases). Trimming stripped 9 bases from V and 2 bases from J, with 13 bases between. Germline values: CDR1 MDHEN, CDR2 SYDVKM. The CDR3 is 13 amino acids. This CDR3 reads CASTGIPQETQYF. The CDR3 DNA is TGTGCCAGTACAGGGATCCCTCAAGAGACCCAGTACTTC.

The genes are TRBV10-3 and TRBJ2-3; D is perhaps TRBD1 (6 bases). CDR1 and CDR2 from the germline V gene are ENHRY and SYGVKD. The CDR3 runs 14 residues. The germline V and J ends were trimmed by 2 bases and 3 bases, with 9 bases remaining between them. This CDR3 is CAISEGRGTDTQYF. In DNA form, the CDR3 reads TGTGCCATCAGTGAGGGAAGGGGGACAGATACGCAGTATTTT.

The chain carries TRBV19 and TRBJ2-7; 9 bases fit TRBD1. The CDR3 length is 13 residues. Germline CDR1 reads LNHDA; CDR2 reads SQIVND (reference sequence). V was pared by 7 bases and J by 5 bases, with 6 bases of the junction left unmatched. The CDR3: CASTGTGTDEQYF. The CDR3 DNA reads as TGTGCCAGTACCGGGACAGGGACAGACGAGCAGTACTTC.

V gene TRBV28 combines with J gene TRBJ1-1; 7 bases are a match to TRBD1. V lost 6 bases and J lost 0; bases outside the gene matches: 4. There are 14 residues in the CDR3. Germline V gives CDR1 MDHEN, CDR2 SYDVKM. The CDR3 DNA is TGTGCCAGCAGCTCGACAGGGCTGAACACTGAAGCTTTCTTT. Translation gives CASSSTGLNTEAFF.

The V call is TRBV5-1, the J call TRBJ1-1; tentatively, D is TRBD1 (5 bases). Germline V gene lookup returns CDR1 SGHRS and CDR2 YFSETQ. The CDR3 sequence is 13 residues long. V lost 2 bases, J lost 3 bases, and 8 bases lay in between. The CDR3 protein is CASSLTGDTEAFF. The CDR3 DNA follows: TGCGCCAGCAGCTTAACGGGGGACACTGAAGCTTTCTTT.